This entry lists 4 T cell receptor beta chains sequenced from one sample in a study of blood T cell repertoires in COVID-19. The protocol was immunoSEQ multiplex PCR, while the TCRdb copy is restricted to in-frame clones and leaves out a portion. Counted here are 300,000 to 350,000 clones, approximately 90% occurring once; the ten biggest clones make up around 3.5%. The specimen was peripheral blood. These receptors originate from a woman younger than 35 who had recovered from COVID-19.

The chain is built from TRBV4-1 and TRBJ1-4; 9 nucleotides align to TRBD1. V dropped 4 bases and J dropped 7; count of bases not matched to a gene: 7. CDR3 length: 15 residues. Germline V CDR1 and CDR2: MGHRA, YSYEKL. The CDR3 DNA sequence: TGCGCCAGCAGCCGGTCACAGGGGGCGGGTGAAAAACTGTTTTTT. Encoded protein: CASSRSQGAGEKLFF.

CDR3 loop: CASSPTTTGTGVTDTQYF. DNA of the CDR3: TGTGCCAGCTCACCAACAACGACCGGGACAGGAGTCACAGATACGCAGTATTTT. The chain has TRBV18 and TRBJ2-3; TRBD1 matches at 8 bases. Trimming at V came to 2 bases and at J to 2 bases, leaving 12 bases not matched to a gene. The CDR3 runs 18 residues. CDR1 is KGHSH and CDR2 is LQKENI in the germline V gene.

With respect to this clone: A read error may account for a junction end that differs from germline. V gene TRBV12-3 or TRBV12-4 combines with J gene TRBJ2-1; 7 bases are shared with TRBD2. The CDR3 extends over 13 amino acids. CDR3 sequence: CASRLAGHNEQFF. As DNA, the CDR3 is TGTGCCAGCAGATTAGCGGGCCACAATGAGCAGTTCTTC.

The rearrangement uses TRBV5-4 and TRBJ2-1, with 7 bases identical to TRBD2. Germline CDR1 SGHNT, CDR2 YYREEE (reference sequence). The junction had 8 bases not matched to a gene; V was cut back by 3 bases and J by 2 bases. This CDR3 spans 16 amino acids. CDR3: CASSSRLAEPYNEQFF. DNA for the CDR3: TGTGCCAGCAGCTCGCGACTAGCAGAACCCTACAATGAGCAGTTCTTC.